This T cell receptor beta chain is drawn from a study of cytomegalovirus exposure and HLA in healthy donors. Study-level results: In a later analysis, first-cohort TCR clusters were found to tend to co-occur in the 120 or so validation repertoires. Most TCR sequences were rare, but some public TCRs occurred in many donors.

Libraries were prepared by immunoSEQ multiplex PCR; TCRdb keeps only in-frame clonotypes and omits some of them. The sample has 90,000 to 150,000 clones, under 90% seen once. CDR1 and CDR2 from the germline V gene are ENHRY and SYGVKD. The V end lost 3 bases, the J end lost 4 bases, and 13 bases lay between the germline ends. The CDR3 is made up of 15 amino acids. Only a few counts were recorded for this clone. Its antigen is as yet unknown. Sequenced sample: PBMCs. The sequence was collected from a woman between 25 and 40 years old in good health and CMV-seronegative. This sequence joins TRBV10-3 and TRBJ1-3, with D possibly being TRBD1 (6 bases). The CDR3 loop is CAISDPTGSGNTIYF. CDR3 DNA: TGTGCCATCAGTGATCCGACAGGTTCGGGAAACACCATATATTTT.